This section outlines one T cell receptor beta chain sequence together with its context. Its antigen is unidentified. From CD4+ cells came CD45RA+ naive and CD45RA-negative memory subsets. This record comes from a study of shared clonotypes between healthy human individuals. CDR3 length: 13 amino acids. Germline V lookup: CDR1 SGHTA, CDR2 FQGTGA. V was pared by 3 bases and J by 5 bases, with 8 bases between. Whole-study results and caveats: Sample collection involved blood only; tissue repertoires are likely different.

The input for sorted-subset replicate PCRs was about 200 ng DNA, tens of thousands of T cell genomes. As handled by the study authors: ImmunoSEQ only sent back junction sequences with no quality scores, so filtering was done differently. Produced via immunoSEQ multiplex PCR; TCRdb's table is partial and in-frame only. V, J and clone size reflect that table, while D and trimming were determined from the DNA. The data show fewer than 1.4 million clones, approximately 78% seen once. The chain recombines TRBV7-3 with TRBJ2-1; D is ambiguous. The receptor was derived from a man younger than 35 in good health. Some clones in this sample may be carry-over from other donors' samples. Specimen: memory CD4+ T cells from PBMCs. Stated subset: CD45RA-negative fraction. The CDR3 here is CASSFKRDNEQFF. The CDR3 DNA follows: TGTGCCAGCAGCTTTAAAAGGGACAATGAGCAGTTCTTC.